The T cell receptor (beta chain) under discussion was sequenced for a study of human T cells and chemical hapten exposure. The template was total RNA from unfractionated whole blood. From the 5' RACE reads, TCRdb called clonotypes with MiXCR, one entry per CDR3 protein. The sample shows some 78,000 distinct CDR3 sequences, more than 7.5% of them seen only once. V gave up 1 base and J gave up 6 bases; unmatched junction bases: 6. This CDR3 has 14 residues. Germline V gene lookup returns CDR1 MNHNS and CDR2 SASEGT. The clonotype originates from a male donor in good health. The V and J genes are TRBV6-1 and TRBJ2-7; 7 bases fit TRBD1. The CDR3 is CASSEGDRDGEQYF. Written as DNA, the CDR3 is TGTGCCAGCAGTGAAGGTGACAGGGATGGCGAGCAGTACTTC.